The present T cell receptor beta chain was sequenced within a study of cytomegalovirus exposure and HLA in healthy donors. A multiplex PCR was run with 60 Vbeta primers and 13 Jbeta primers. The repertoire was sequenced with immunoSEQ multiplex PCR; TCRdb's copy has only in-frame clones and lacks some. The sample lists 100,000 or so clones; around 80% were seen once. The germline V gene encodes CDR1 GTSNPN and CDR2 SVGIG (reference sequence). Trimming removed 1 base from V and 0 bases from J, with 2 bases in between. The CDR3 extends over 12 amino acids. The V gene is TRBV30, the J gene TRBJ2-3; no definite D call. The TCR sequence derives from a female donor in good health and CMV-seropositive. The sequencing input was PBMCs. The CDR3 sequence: CAWSASTDTQYF. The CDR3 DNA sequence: TGTGCCTGGAGTGCGAGCACAGATACGCAGTATTTT.